This T cell receptor (beta chain) was identified in a study of spatial heterogeneity in lung cancer. Study as a whole: Sequencing consistently turned up more beta-chain sequences than alpha-chain sequences.

Trimming removed 2 bases from V and 6 bases from J, with 11 bases in between. The CDR3 contains 14 residues. Germline CDR1 and CDR2: MDHEN and SYDVKM. This clonotype rates as medium-sized. The antigen is not known. General study points: Within tumors, counts of expanded alpha and beta TCRs tracked tumor mutation counts.

TCRdb reanalysed the 5' RACE reads using MiXCR and keeps one entry per CDR3 protein. The data contain more than 2,000 distinct CDR3 sequences, 35% to 45% of them singletons. Time point described: sample taken at primary tumor resection. Unsorted whole RNA samples from tumor, nontumor lung or frozen PBMC were sequenced. This sequence originates from a male donor with early-stage non-small cell lung cancer. The input for sequencing was lung tumor tissue, taken at surgery. The genes are TRBV28 and TRBJ1-5, with D uncertain. The CDR3: CASSLPLIGQPQHF. In DNA, the CDR3 is TGTGCCAGCAGTTTACCCCTCATAGGTCAGCCCCAGCATTTT. The variable domain in full, completed from reference TRBV28 and TRBJ1-5, reads DVKVTQSSRYLVKRTGEKVFLECVQDMDHENMFWYRQDPGLGLRLIYFSYDVKMKEKGDIPEGYSVSREKKERFSLILESASTNQTSMYLCASSLPLIGQPQHFGDGTRLSIL.